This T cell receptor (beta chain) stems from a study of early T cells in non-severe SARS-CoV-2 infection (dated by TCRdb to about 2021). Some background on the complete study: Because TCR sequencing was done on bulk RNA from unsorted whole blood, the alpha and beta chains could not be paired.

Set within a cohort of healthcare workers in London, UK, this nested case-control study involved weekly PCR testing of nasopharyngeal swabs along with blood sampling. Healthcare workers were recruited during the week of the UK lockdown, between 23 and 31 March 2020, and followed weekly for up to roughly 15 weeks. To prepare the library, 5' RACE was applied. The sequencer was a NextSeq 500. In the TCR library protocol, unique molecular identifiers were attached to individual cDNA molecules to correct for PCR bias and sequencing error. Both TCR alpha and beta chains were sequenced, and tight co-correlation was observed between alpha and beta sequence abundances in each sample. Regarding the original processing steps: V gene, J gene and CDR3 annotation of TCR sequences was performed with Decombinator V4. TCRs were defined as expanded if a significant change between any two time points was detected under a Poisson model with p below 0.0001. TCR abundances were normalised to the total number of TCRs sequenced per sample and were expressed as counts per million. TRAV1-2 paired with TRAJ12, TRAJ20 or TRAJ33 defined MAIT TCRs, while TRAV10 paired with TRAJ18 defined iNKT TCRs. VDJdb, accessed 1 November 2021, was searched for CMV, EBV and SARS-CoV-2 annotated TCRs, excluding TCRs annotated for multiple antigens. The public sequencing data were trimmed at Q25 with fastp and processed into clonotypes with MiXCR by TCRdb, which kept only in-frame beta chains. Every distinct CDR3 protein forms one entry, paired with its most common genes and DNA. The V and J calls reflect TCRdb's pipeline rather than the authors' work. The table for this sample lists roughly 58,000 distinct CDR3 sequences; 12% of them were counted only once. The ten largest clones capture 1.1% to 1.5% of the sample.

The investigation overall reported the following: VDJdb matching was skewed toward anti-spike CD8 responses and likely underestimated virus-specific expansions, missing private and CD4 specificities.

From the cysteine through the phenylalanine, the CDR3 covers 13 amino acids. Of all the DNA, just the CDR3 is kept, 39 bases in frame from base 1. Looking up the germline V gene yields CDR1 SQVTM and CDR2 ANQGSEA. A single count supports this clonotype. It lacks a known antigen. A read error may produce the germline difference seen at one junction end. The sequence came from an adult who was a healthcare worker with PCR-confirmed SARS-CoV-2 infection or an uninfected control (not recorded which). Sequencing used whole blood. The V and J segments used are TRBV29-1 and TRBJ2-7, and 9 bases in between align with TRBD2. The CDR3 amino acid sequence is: CGVDASGAYEQYF. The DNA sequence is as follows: TGCGGCGTTGATGCTAGCGGGGCCTACGAGCAGTACTTC.